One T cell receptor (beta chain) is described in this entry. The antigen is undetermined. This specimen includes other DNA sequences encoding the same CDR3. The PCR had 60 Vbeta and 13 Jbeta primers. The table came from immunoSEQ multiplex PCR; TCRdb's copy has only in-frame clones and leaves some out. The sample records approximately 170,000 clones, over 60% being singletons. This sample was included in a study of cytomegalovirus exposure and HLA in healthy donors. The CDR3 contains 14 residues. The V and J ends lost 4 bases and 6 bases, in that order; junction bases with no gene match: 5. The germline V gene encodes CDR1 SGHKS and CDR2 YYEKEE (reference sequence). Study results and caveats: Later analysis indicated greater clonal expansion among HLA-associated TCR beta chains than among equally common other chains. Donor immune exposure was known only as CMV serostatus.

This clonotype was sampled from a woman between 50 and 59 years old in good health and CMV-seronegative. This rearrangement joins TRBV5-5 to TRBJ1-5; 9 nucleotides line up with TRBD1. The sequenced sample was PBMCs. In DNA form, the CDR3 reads TGTGCCAGCAGCCGGACAGGGGTTGGTCAGCCCCAGCATTTT. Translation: CASSRTGVGQPQHF. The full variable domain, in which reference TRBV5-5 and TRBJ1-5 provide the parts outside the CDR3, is DAGVTQSPTHLIKTRGQQVTLRCSPISGHKSVSWYQQVLGQGPQFIFQYYEKEERGRGNFPDRFSARQFPNYSSELNVNALLLGDSALYLCASSRTGVGQPQHFGDGTRLSIL.